The clone carrying this T cell receptor beta chain has just a few counts. The target antigen is unknown. The data were taken from a study of cytomegalovirus exposure and HLA in healthy donors. Germline CDR1 SEHNR, CDR2 FQNEAQ (reference sequence). Trimming shortened V by 0 bases and J by 2 bases, and 13 bases separated the two germline ends. The CDR3 consists of 16 residues. Both 60 Vbeta primers and 13 Jbeta primers went into the PCR. Libraries were prepared by immunoSEQ multiplex PCR; TCRdb keeps only in-frame clonotypes and omits some of them. The sample lists 100,000 or so clones, about 63% occurring once. The study's findings and limits: When presence/absence was analysed, sequencing depth was taken to be roughly uniform across donors.

The chain has TRBV7-9 and TRBJ1-2; no clear D. The sequenced sample consisted of PBMCs. The sequence was obtained from a woman aged 25 to 45 in good health and CMV-seronegative. CDR3 protein: CASSLAKTRENYGYTF. The CDR3 DNA follows: TGTGCCAGCAGCTTAGCGAAAACCCGGGAAAACTATGGCTACACCTTC. Together with reference TRBV7-9 and TRBJ1-2, the CDR3 gives the full variable domain: DTGVSQNPRHKITKRGQNVTFRCDPISEHNRLYWYRQTLGQGPEFLTYFQNEAQLEKSRLLSDRFSAERPKGSFSTLEIQRTEQGDSAMYLCASSLAKTRENYGYTFGSGTRLTVV.